This T cell receptor beta chain was sequenced for a study of blood T cell repertoires in COVID-19. The repertoire was sequenced with immunoSEQ multiplex PCR; TCRdb's copy has only in-frame clones and lacks some. The sample has 65,000 to 80,000 clones; roughly nine tenths are singletons. Trimming stripped 9 bases from V and 6 bases from J, with 18 bases between. This CDR3 is built from 14 residues. Germline-derived CDR1 and CDR2 are MNHEY and SMNVEV (reference sequence). This clonotype originated in a human donor in a cohort sampled during active COVID-19. The sequenced material came from peripheral blood. V usage is TRBV27 and J usage is TRBJ2-1, with D possibly matching TRBD1 (5 bases). The CDR3, as DNA: TGTGCCAGTTCCCAGGGTTTTATGGTCAATGAGCAGTTCTTC. It translates to CASSQGFMVNEQFF.